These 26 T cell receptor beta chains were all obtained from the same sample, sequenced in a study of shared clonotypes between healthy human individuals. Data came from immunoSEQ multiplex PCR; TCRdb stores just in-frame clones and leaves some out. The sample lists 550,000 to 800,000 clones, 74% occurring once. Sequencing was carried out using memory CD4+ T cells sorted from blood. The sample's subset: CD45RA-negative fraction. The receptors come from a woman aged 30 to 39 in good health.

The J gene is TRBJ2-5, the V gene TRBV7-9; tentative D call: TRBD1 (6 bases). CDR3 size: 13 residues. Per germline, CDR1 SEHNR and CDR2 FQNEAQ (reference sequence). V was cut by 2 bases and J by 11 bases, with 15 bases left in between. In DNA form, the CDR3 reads TGTGCCAGCAGCTTAAACAGGGCGGATGGGCAGTACTTC. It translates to CASSLNRADGQYF.

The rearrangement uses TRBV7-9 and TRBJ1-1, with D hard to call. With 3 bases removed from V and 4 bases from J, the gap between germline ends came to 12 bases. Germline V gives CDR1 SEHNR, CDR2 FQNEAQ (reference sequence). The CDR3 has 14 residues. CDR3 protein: CASSLMGEGTEAFF. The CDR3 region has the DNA TGTGCCAGCAGCTTGATGGGAGAGGGCACTGAAGCTTTCTTT.

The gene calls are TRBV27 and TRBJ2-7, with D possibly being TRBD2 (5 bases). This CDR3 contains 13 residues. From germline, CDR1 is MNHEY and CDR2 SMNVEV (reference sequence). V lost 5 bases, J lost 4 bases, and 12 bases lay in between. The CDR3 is CASSPRRGYEQYF. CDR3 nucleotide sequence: TGTGCCAGCAGTCCCCGCCGGGGTTACGAGCAGTACTTC.

CDR3 amino acids: CASSIQSGTSGVYEQYF. CDR3 nucleotide sequence: TGTGCCAGCAGCATTCAATCAGGGACTAGCGGGGTATACGAGCAGTACTTC. This rearrangement joins TRBV11-2 to TRBJ2-7; 13 bases agree with TRBD2. CDR1 and CDR2 (germline): SGHAT, FQNNGV. This CDR3 spans 17 amino acids. The ends lost 5 bases at V and 4 bases at J; junction bases unmatched: 11.

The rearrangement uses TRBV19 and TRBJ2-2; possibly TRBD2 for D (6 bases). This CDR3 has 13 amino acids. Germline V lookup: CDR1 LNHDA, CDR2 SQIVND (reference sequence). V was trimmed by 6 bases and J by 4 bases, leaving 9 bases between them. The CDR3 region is CASRLASTGELFF. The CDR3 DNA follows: TGTGCCAGTAGGCTAGCGAGCACCGGGGAGCTGTTTTTT.

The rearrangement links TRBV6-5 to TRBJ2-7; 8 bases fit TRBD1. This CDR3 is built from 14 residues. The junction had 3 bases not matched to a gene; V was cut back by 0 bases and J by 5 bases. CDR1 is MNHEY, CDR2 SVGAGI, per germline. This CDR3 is CASSYSGTGDEQYF. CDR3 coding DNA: TGTGCCAGCAGTTACTCCGGGACAGGAGACGAGCAGTACTTC.

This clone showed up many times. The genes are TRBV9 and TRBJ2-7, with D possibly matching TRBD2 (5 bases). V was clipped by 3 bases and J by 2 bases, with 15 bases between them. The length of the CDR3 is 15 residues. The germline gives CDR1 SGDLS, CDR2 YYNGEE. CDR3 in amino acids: CASSARPSGPYEQYF. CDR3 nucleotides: TGTGCCAGCAGCGCAAGACCCAGCGGTCCCTACGAGCAGTACTTC.

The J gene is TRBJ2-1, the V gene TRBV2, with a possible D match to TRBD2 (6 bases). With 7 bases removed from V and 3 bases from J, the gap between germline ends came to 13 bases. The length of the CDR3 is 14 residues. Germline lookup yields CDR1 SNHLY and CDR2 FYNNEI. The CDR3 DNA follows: TGTGCCAGCACGAGGGAGGCCGTCTACAATGAGCAGTTCTTC. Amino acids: CASTREAVYNEQFF. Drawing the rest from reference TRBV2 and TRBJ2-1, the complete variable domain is EPEVTQTPSHQVTQMGQEVILRCVPISNHLYFYWYRQILGQKVEFLVSFYNNEISEKSEIFDDQFSVERPDGSNFTLKIRSTKLEDSAMYFCASTREAVYNEQFFGPGTRLTVL.

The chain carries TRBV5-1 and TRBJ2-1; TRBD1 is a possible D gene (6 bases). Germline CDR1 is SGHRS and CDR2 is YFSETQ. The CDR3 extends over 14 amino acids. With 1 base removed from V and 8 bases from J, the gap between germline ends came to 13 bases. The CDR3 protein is CASSLYQGLDEQFF. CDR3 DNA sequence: TGCGCCAGCAGCTTGTATCAGGGGTTGGATGAGCAGTTCTTC.

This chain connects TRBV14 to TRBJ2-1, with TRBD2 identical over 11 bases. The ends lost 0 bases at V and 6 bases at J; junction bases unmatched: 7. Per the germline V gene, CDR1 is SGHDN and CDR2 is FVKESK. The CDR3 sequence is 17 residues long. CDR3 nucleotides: TGTGCCAGCAGCCAAGAGGTAGGGACTAGCGGAGCCAATGAGCAGTTCTTC. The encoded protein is CASSQEVGTSGANEQFF.

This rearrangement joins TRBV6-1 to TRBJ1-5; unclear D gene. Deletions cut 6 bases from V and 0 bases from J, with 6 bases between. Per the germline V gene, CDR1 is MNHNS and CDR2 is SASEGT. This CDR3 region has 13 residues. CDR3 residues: CASRYYSNQPQHF. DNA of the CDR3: TGTGCCAGCAGGTACTATAGCAATCAGCCCCAGCATTTT.

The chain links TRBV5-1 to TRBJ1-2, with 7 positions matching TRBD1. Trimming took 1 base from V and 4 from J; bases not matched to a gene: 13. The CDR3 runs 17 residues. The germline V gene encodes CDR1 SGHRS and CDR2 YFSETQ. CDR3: CASSLIDDPDRLYGYTF. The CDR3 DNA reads TGCGCCAGCAGCTTGATCGACGACCCGGACAGGCTCTATGGCTACACCTTC.

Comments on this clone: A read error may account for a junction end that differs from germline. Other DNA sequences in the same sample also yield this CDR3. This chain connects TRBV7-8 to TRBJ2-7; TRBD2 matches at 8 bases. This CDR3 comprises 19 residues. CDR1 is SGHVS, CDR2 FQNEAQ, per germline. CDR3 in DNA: TGTGCCAGCAGCTTAGCGGAGCATTTCACGGGAGGGCTCAACTACGAGCAGTATTTC. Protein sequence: CASSLAEHFTGGLNYEQYF.

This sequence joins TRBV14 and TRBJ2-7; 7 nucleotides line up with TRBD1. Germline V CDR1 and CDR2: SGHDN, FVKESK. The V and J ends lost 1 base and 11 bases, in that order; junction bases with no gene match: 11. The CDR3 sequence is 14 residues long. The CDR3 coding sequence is TGTGCCAGCAGCCAAGGGGGGACAGCAAAAAGGGAGTACTTC. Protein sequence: CASSQGGTAKREYF.

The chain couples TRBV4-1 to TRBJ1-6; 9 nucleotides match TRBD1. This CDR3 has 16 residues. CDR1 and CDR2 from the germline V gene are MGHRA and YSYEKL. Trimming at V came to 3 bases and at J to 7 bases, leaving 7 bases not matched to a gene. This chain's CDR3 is CASSHVGTGQNSPLHF. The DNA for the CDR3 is TGCGCCAGCAGCCATGTAGGGACAGGGCAGAATTCACCCCTCCACTTT.

The CDR3 sequence is CASSAVGSHSYNEQFF. The CDR3 nucleotides read TGTGCCAGCAGCGCCGTCGGGAGCCACTCCTACAATGAGCAGTTCTTC. This chain links TRBV21-1 with TRBJ2-1; TRBD2, as called in the table, went unchecked against the DNA. TRBV21-1 represents a pseudogene. The CDR3 is 16 amino acids.

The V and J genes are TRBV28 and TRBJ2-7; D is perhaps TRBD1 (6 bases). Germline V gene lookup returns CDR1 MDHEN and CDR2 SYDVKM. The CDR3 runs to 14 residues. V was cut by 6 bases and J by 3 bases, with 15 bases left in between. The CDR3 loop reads CASRGPGHFYEQYF. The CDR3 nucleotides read TGTGCCAGCAGGGGACCGGGACACTTCTACGAGCAGTACTTC. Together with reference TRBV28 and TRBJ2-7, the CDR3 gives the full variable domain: DVKVTQSSRYLVKRTGEKVFLECVQDMDHENMFWYRQDPGLGLRLIYFSYDVKMKEKGDIPEGYSVSREKKERFSLILESASTNQTSMYLCASRGPGHFYEQYFGPGTRLTVT.

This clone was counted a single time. The CDR3 sequence: CASSPRTGTISGANVLTF. The CDR3 coding sequence is TGCGCCAGCAGCCCACGGACAGGAACAATCTCTGGGGCCAACGTCCTGACTTTC. V usage is TRBV4-1 and J usage is TRBJ2-6; TRBD1 matches at 7 bases. V lost 4 bases to trimming and J lost 0 bases; unmatched junction nucleotides: 9. This CDR3 comprises 18 residues. Germline loops: CDR1 MGHRA, CDR2 YSYEKL.

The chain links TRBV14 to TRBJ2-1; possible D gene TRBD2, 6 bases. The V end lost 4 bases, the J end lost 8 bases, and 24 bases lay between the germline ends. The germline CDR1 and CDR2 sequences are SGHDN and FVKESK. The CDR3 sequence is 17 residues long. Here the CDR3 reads CASSLSPLAGNDYEQFF. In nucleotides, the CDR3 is TGTGCCAGCAGCCTCTCTCCTCTGGCGGGAAACGATTATGAGCAGTTCTTC.

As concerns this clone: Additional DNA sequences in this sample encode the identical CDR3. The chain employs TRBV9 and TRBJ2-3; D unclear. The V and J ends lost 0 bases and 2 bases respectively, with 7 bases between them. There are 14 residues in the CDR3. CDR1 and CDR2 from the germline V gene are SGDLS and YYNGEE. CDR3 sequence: CASSVAGYTDTQYF. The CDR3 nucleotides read TGTGCCAGCAGCGTAGCGGGCTACACAGATACGCAGTATTTT.

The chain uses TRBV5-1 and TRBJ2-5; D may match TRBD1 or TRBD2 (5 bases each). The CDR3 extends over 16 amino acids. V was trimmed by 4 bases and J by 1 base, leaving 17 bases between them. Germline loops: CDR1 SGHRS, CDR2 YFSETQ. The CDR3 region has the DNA TGCGCCAGCAGCCCCGGGACCGCGCACCCCCAAGAGACCCAGTACTTC. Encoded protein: CASSPGTAHPQETQYF.

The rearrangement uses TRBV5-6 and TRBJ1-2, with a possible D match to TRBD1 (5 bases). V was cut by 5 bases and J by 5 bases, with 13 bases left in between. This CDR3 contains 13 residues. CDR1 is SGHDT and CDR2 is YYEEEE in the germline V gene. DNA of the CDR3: TGTGCCAGCAGTGGGAGACAGACTTATGGCTACACCTTC. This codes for CASSGRQTYGYTF. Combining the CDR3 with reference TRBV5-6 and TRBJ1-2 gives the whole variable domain DAGVTQSPTHLIKTRGQQVTLRCSPKSGHDTVSWYQQALGQGPQFIFQYYEEEERQRGNFPDRFSGHQFPNYSSELNVNALLLGDSALYLCASSGRQTYGYTFGSGTRLTVV.

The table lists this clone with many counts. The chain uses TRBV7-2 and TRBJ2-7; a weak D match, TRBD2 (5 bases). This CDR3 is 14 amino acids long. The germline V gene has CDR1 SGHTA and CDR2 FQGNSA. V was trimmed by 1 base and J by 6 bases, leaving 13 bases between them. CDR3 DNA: TGTGCCAGCAGCTTAGTGTTGGCTAGCACCGAGCAGTACTTC. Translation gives CASSLVLASTEQYF.

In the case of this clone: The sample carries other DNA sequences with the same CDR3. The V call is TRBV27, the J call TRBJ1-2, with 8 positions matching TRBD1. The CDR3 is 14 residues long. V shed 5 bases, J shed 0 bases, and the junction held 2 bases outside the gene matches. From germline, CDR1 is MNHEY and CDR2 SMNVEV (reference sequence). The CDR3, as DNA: TGTGCCAGCAGTACAGGGGGTACTAACTATGGCTACACCTTC. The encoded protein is CASSTGGTNYGYTF.

CDR3 coding DNA: TGTGCCAGCAGTGAACAGGGGGCGGGGGAAAAACTGTTTTTT. Residues: CASSEQGAGEKLFF. This chain links TRBV25-1 with TRBJ1-4; 8 bases are a match to TRBD1. V trimming: 2 bases; J trimming: 8 bases; junction bases outside the gene matches: 4. This CDR3 has 14 residues. Per the germline V gene, CDR1 is MGHDK and CDR2 is SYGVNS.

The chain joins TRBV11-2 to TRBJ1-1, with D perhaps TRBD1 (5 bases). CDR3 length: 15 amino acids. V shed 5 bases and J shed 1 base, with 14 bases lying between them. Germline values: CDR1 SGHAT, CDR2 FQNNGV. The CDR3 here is CASSATRVWNTEAFF. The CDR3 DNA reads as TGTGCCAGCAGCGCGACCAGGGTTTGGAACACTGAAGCTTTCTTT.